Listed below are T cell receptor beta chains from one sample, sequenced in a study of blood T cells in healthy people across ages. Each CDR3 protein is one row after TCRdb ran MiXCR on the 5' RACE reads. The data show a few hundred thousand distinct CDR3 sequences, approximately 52% seen once. Sequenced material: blood. All receptors derive from a man between 60 and 75 years old in good health. CDR3s include the opening cysteine and the closing phenylalanine or tryptophan. D genes are given only for firm matches.

>TRBD2|TRBV5-1|TRBJ2-1
CASSTELAGVYNEQFF
>NA|TRBV6-5|TRBJ2-3
CASRPSTDTQYF
>TRBD1|TRBV27|TRBJ2-2
CASSLWGQGNTGELFF
>NA|TRBV3-1|TRBJ2-3
CASSQVRGFLSTDTQYF
>NA|TRBV29-1|TRBJ2-3
CSVAPEGSTDTQYF
>TRBD1|TRBV6-2/TRBV6-3|TRBJ1-2
CASSLDGGQGAVLGYTF
>TRBD1|TRBV3-1|TRBJ2-7
CASSQVFGLTGTASYEQYF
>TRBD1|TRBV2|TRBJ1-1
CASYQTGGASVAEAFF
>TRBD2|TRBV5-1|TRBJ2-1
CASSLALAGGYDEQFF
>TRBD1|TRBV7-9|TRBJ2-7
CASSLFPGQTYEQYF
>TRBD2|TRBV6-6|TRBJ2-7
CAIAGGYEQYF
>NA|TRBV9|NA
CASSLQAAKGETQYF